This TCR beta chain came from a study of beta chain features in type 1 diabetes. The germline V gene has CDR1 SQVTM and CDR2 ANQGSEA. V lost 6 bases, J lost 6 bases, and 14 bases lay in between. The CDR3 loop spans 12 amino acids. The sample holds a few counts of this clone. The antigen remains unidentified. Reverse transcribing all isolated RNA meant expressed TCRB transcripts were sequenced. The repertoire was sequenced with immunoSEQ multiplex PCR; TCRdb's copy has only in-frame clones and lacks some. The sample includes 300,000 to 350,000 clones, roughly 9% of them seen just once. General study results and limits: Shortening of TCRB CDR3s, moderate but significant, appeared in all four CD4+ subsets of Type 1 diabetes patients.

The sequence was collected from a man aged 25-45 years with type 1 diabetes. The V and J genes are TRBV29-1 and TRBJ1-2; the D gene is possibly TRBD1 (6 bases). Sequences were obtained from central memory CD4+ T cells from blood. In DNA form, the CDR3 reads TGCAGCGTCGGACAGACTCGAGATGGCTACACCTTC. Translated, it gives CSVGQTRDGYTF.